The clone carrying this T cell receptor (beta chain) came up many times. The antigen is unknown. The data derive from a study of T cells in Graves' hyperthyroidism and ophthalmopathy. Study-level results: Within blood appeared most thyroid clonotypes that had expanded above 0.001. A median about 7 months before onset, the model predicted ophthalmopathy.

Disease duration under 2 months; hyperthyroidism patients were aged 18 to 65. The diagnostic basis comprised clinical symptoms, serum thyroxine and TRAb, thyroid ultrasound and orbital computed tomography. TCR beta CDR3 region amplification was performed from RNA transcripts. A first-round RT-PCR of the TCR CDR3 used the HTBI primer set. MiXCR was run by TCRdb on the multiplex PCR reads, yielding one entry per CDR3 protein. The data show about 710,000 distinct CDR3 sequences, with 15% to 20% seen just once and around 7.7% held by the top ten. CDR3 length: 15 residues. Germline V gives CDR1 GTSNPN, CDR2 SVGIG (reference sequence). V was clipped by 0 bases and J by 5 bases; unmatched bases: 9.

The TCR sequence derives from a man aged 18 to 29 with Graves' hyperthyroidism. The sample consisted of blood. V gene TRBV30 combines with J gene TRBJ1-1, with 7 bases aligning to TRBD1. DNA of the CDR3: TGTGCCTGGAGTGTAAAGACAGGGAGGTTAACTGAAGCTTTCTTT. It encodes CAWSVKTGRLTEAFF.